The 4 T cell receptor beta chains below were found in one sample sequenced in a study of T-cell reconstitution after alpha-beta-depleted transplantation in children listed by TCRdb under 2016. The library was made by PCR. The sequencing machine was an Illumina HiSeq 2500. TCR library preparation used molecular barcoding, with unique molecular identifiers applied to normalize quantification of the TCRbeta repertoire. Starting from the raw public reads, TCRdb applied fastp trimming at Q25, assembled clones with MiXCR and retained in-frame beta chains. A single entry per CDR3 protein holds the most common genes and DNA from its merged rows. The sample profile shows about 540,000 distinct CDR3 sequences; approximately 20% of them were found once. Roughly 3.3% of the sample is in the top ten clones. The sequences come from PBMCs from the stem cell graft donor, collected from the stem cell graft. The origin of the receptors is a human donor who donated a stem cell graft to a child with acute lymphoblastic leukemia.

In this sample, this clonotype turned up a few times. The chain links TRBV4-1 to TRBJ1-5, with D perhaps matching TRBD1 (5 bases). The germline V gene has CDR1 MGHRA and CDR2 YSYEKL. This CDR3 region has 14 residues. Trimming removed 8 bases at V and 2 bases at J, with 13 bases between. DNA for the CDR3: TGCGCCAGCGGCCGGGACCACCGCAATCAGCCCCAGCATTTT. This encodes CASGRDHRNQPQHF.

CDR3 in DNA: TGTGCCAGCAGCGTTTACAGCGGGCTAACGGGGAATGAGCAGTTCTTC. It encodes CASSVYSGLTGNEQFF. The chain recombines TRBV9 with TRBJ2-1; the D gene is possibly TRBD2 (6 bases). This CDR3 has 16 amino acids. The germline CDR1 and CDR2 sequences are SGDLS and YYNGEE. Between the trimmed V and J ends, which lost 2 bases and 7 bases, there was a span of 19 bases.

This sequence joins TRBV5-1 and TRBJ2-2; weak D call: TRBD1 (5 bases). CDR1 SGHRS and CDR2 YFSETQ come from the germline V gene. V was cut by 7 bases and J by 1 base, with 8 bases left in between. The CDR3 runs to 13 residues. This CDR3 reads CASLRGNTGELFF. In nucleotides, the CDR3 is TGCGCCAGCCTAAGGGGGAACACCGGGGAGCTGTTTTTT.

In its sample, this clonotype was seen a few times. CDR3 amino acids: CASSPLWEGASYEQYF. CDR3 DNA: TGTGCCAGCAGTCCCCTTTGGGAGGGGGCCTCCTACGAGCAGTACTTC. The chain is built from TRBV12-3 or TRBV12-4 and TRBJ2-7; D possibly matches TRBD1 or TRBD2 (7 bases each). The CDR3 is 16 amino acids. Trimming removed 5 bases at V and 0 bases at J, with 17 bases between.